This T cell receptor beta chain came from a study of CXCR3-negative and CXCR3-positive naive CD8 T cells (dated by TCRdb to the late 2010s). In the study overall: In total, 130 million to 150 million TRB reads were obtained, or roughly 1.5 +/- 0.3 million reads per library. Data from roughly eleven donors, pooled across two independent experiments, went into the diversity and physicochemical repertoire analyses. TRBV-TRBJ cluster analysis included naive subsets from about 5 donors and memory cells from 3 donors. What the study reported, not specific to this receptor: Both naive subsets had comparably high repertoire diversity, while memory CD8+ T cells had much lower repertoire diversity. Surface CD5, linked to self-reactivity in mice, was comparable between naive subsets; TCR interaction strength was therefore also inferred from TRB CDR3 physicochemical properties. Within the same donor, TRBV-TRBJ usage looked similar between naive CXCR3-negative and CXCR3-positive cells, but memory cells had distinct patterns. Compared with CXCR3-negative naive cells, CXCR3-positive naive cells had TRB CDR3s with higher hydrophobicity (lower Kidera factor 4), lower energy, and higher strength and volume indices. Freshly isolated PBMCs were used for most assays because CXCR3 expression partially decreased after cryopreservation.

From a lookup of the germline V gene, CDR1 and CDR2 are SGHVS and FNYEAQ. The CDR3 contains 14 residues, cysteine and phenylalanine counted. The DNA is unrecorded. Concerning this clonotype itself: What this receptor recognizes is not known.

Each CD8+ T cell subset was flow-sorted in triplicate, and around 320,000 cells per subset were placed directly into RLT lysis buffer. To exclude memory contaminants, naive CD8+ T cells were stringently defined as CD45RO-CCR7+CD27+CD95-. Peripheral blood mononuclear cells were isolated from buffy coats by standard density gradient centrifugation. A FACSAria III was used to flow-sort naive CXCR3-negative and CXCR3-positive CD8+ T cells. Total RNA was extracted from sorted cells with an RNeasy Mini Kit. TCRdb names NextSeq 550 as the instrument used. The Human TCR Profiling Kit (MiLaboratory) was used to make UMI-labeled 5' RACE TRB cDNA libraries. cDNA synthesis used the entire amount of extracted RNA, and PCR amplification then used the entire amount of cDNA produced. The libraries were made side by side, with each library going through the same number of PCR cycles. On the study's bioinformatics: With a minimum of two reads required per UMI, MIGEC and MiXCR pulled out about 49,000 +/- 11,000 unique UMI-labeled TRB cDNA molecules from each library. An average of approximately 40,000 +/- 10,000 functional in-frame TRB CDR3 nucleotide clonotypes without stop codons was found per library. Diversity metrics, including normalized Shannon-Wiener and Chao1, were computed in VDJtools after downsampling to 5000 UMI-labeled TRB molecules per sample. Clonotype-size-weighted physicochemical properties of the central five CDR3 residues (interaction energy, strength, volume and Kidera factor 4) were computed in VDJtools. Following TCRdb reprocessing, every CDR3 protein sequence forms one entry, and DNA is not provided. TCRdb, rather than the study authors, made the V and J calls. For this sample, the table gives under 150,000 distinct CDR3 sequences. The leading ten clones occupy roughly 0.28% of the sample.

The sequenced sample was naive CXCR3+ CD8+ T cells from blood. The cell subset or site label here, explained by the study, means: CD45RO-CCR7+CD27+CD95- naive CD8+ T cells expressing CXCR3 (TNR3+). This TCR was sampled from a human donor in good health. Some clones in this sample may be carry-over from other donors' samples. This chain joins TRBV7-6 to TRBJ2-7. For the CDR3, the sequence is CASSFGSTSYEQYF.